This T cell receptor (beta chain) was recorded in a study of spatial heterogeneity in lung cancer. Whole-study findings and limits: Among blood samples, ubiquitous expanded tumor TCRs appeared more at resection than at follow-up.

Indicated time point: sample taken at primary tumor resection. Unsorted samples of tumor, nontumor lung or frozen PBMC had their whole RNA sequenced. The donor population consisted of some 72 patients with untreated, early-stage non-small cell lung cancer. Individually, TCR cDNA molecules were each labelled with a unique molecular identifier. One entry per CDR3 protein, called by TCRdb with MiXCR from the 5' RACE reads. The repertoire holds more than 85,000 distinct CDR3 sequences, roughly 8.7% seen once, with about 7% in the top ten. The V segment lost 3 bases and the J segment 6 bases; nucleotides outside the gene matches: 4. This CDR3 is built from 14 residues. The V gene's germline CDR1 is ENHRY and CDR2 SYGVKD. This clonotype was detected ten times or more. The antigen is undetermined.

This clonotype was obtained from a male donor with early-stage non-small cell lung cancer. Sequences were derived from PBMCs, sampled at surgery. The J gene is TRBJ2-1, the V gene TRBV10-3; 8 nucleotides line up with TRBD2. This CDR3 reads CAISERLASNEQFF. The CDR3 DNA sequence: TGTGCCATCAGTGAACGACTAGCGAGCAATGAGCAGTTCTTC.